The present T cell receptor beta chain was sequenced within a study of blood T cell repertoires in COVID-19. TCRdb's copy holds only in-frame clones and misses some; the assay was immunoSEQ multiplex PCR. Of approximately 81,000 clones in the sample, around 82% are singletons; the top ten hold 7% to 9.5%. V lost 3 bases, J lost 10 bases, and 16 bases lay in between. Germline V gives CDR1 LGHDT, CDR2 YNNKEL (reference sequence). The CDR3 runs to 15 residues. This clonotype was obtained from a human donor in a cohort sampled during active COVID-19. The chain joins TRBV3-1 (or the pseudogene TRBV3-2) to TRBJ1-6; a weak D match, TRBD1 (5 bases). The sequencing input was peripheral blood. The CDR3 nucleotides are TGTGCCAGCAGCCACGAGCGGGGGTTAGGATCACCCCTCCACTTT. Amino acids: CASSHERGLGSPLHF.